The rows below give T cell receptor beta chains drawn from one sample of a study of blood T cell repertoires in COVID-19. Clones were read by immunoSEQ multiplex PCR, and TCRdb kept only the in-frame ones, dropping some. Of fewer than 80,000 clones in the sample, 90% were seen once. Sequencing was done on a sample of peripheral blood. These receptors were obtained from a woman aged 80 or over with active or convalescent COVID-19. CDR3s include the opening cysteine and the closing phenylalanine or tryptophan. A D gene is named only where the DNA matches it firmly. The size entry is marked missing in some rows and otherwise reads once, few, many or a size class.

abundance: -; v_gene: TRBV5-4; d_gene: TRBD2; j_gene: TRBJ2-5; CDR3aa: CASSLTTSGQETQYF; CDR3nt: TGTGCCAGCAGCTTAACGACTAGCGGGCAAGAGACCCAGTACTTC
abundance: few; v_gene: TRBV27; d_gene: -; j_gene: TRBJ2-6; CDR3aa: CASSLVGGTGANVLTF; CDR3nt: TGTGCCAGCAGTTTAGTCGGCGGGACTGGGGCCAACGTCCTGACTTTC
abundance: -; v_gene: TRBV5-1; d_gene: -; j_gene: TRBJ2-1; CDR3aa: CASSLAAGRGYNEQFF; CDR3nt: TGCGCCAGCAGCTTGGCGGCGGGGCGAGGTTACAATGAGCAGTTCTTC
abundance: -; v_gene: TRBV19; d_gene: TRBD1; j_gene: TRBJ1-5; CDR3aa: CASSGQGTNQPQHF; CDR3nt: TGTGCCAGTAGTGGACAGGGTACTAATCAGCCCCAGCATTTT
abundance: -; v_gene: TRBV9; d_gene: -; j_gene: TRBJ2-3; CDR3aa: CASSVVGGDDTQYF; CDR3nt: TGTGCCAGCAGCGTAGTCGGCGGAGACGATACGCAGTATTTT
abundance: -; v_gene: TRBV9; d_gene: TRBD2; j_gene: TRBJ2-7; CDR3aa: CASSVSGGASYEQYF; CDR3nt: TGTGCCAGCAGCGTTAGCGGGGGGGCTTCCTACGAGCAGTACTTC
abundance: -; v_gene: TRBV11-2; d_gene: TRBD1; j_gene: TRBJ2-7; CDR3aa: CASSAYRGTYEQYF; CDR3nt: TGTGCCAGCAGCGCATACAGGGGAACCTACGAGCAGTACTTC
abundance: -; v_gene: TRBV27; d_gene: -; j_gene: TRBJ1-4; CDR3aa: CASSRERRQLGNEKLFF; CDR3nt: TGTGCCAGCAGTCGGGAGCGGAGACAGTTGGGGAATGAAAAACTGTTTTTT
abundance: -; v_gene: TRBV9; d_gene: -; j_gene: TRBJ2-1; CDR3aa: CASSVDGTLYNEQFF; CDR3nt: TGTGCCAGCAGCGTAGATGGGACACTCTACAATGAGCAGTTCTTC
abundance: -; v_gene: TRBV7-2; d_gene: TRBD2; j_gene: TRBJ2-1; CDR3aa: CASSLTSGYYNEQFF; CDR3nt: TGTGCCAGCAGCTTGACTAGCGGGTACTACAATGAGCAGTTCTTC
abundance: -; v_gene: TRBV7-3; d_gene: TRBD1; j_gene: TRBJ1-1; CDR3aa: CASSLRGTGGRLAFF; CDR3nt: TGTGCCAGCAGCTTAAGAGGGACAGGGGGAAGGTTAGCTTTCTTT
abundance: -; v_gene: TRBV27; d_gene: TRBD1; j_gene: TRBJ1-3; CDR3aa: CASSPRPGTVSGNTIYF; CDR3nt: TGTGCCAGCAGTCCGCGCCCCGGGACAGTCTCTGGAAACACCATATATTTT
abundance: -; v_gene: TRBV12-3/TRBV12-4; d_gene: -; j_gene: TRBJ1-2; CDR3aa: CASRSGGIYGYTF; CDR3nt: TGTGCCAGCAGGTCTGGCGGGATCTATGGCTACACCTTC
abundance: -; v_gene: TRBV19; d_gene: TRBD2; j_gene: TRBJ2-3; CDR3aa: CASSTYLAAGGPLLKVDTQYF; CDR3nt: TGTGCCAGTAGTACCTATCTAGCCGCGGGGGGGCCCCTCCTGAAGGTAGATACGCAGTATTTT
abundance: -; v_gene: TRBV6-2/TRBV6-3; d_gene: -; j_gene: TRBJ1-1; CDR3aa: CASSPGGANTEAFF; CDR3nt: TGTGCCAGCAGTCCGGGAGGGGCTAACACTGAAGCTTTCTTT
abundance: -; v_gene: TRBV7-2; d_gene: TRBD2; j_gene: TRBJ2-3; CDR3aa: CASSLAGLAVDTQYF; CDR3nt: TGTGCCAGCAGCTTAGCGGGGCTAGCGGTAGATACGCAGTATTTT
abundance: once; v_gene: TRBV28; d_gene: -; j_gene: TRBJ1-5; CDR3aa: CASRAHGTTSNQPQHF; CDR3nt: TGTGCCAGCAGGGCCCATGGGACAACGAGCAATCAGCCCCAGCATTTT
abundance: -; v_gene: TRBV5-6; d_gene: -; j_gene: TRBJ2-7; CDR3aa: CASSLRGPSTLYEQYF; CDR3nt: TGTGCCAGCAGCTTGAGGGGCCCTTCTACCCTCTACGAGCAGTACTTC
abundance: -; v_gene: TRBV6-5; d_gene: TRBD1; j_gene: TRBJ1-2; CDR3aa: CASGRDRGIYGYTF; CDR3nt: TGTGCCAGCGGCCGGGACAGGGGTATCTATGGCTACACCTTC
abundance: -; v_gene: TRBV5-1; d_gene: -; j_gene: TRBJ2-7; CDR3aa: CASSSSEGRPYEQYF; CDR3nt: TGCGCCAGCAGCTCCAGTGAGGGCAGACCCTACGAGCAGTACTTC
abundance: -; v_gene: TRBV25-1; d_gene: -; j_gene: TRBJ2-7; CDR3aa: CASSEETTGHEQYF; CDR3nt: TGTGCCAGCAGTGAAGAGACGACAGGCCACGAGCAGTACTTC
abundance: -; v_gene: TRBV6-5; d_gene: TRBD1; j_gene: TRBJ1-6; CDR3aa: CASRGTGGYNSPLHF; CDR3nt: TGTGCCAGCAGGGGGACAGGGGGCTATAATTCACCCCTCCACTTT
abundance: -; v_gene: TRBV19; d_gene: TRBD1; j_gene: TRBJ2-5; CDR3aa: CASSPRTGVQETQYF; CDR3nt: TGTGCCAGTAGTCCCCGGACAGGGGTACAAGAGACCCAGTACTTC
abundance: -; v_gene: TRBV6-5; d_gene: -; j_gene: TRBJ2-7; CDR3aa: CATQYVLRGEQYF; CDR3nt: TGTGCCACCCAATACGTGTTGAGAGGGGAGCAGTACTTC
abundance: -; v_gene: TRBV10-3; d_gene: TRBD2; j_gene: TRBJ2-3; CDR3aa: CAISFTGLAGGPTDTQYF; CDR3nt: TGTGCCATCTCTTTCACGGGACTAGCGGGGGGGCCAACAGATACGCAGTATTTT
abundance: once; v_gene: TRBV4-3; d_gene: -; j_gene: TRBJ1-5; CDR3aa: CASSHGLFNQPQHF; CDR3nt: TGCGCCAGCAGCCACGGACTGTTTAATCAGCCCCAGCATTTT
abundance: -; v_gene: TRBV4-3; d_gene: -; j_gene: TRBJ1-5; CDR3aa: CASSQDRRVGQPQHF; CDR3nt: TGCGCCAGCAGCCAAGATAGGAGGGTTGGGCAGCCCCAGCATTTT
abundance: -; v_gene: TRBV12-3/TRBV12-4; d_gene: -; j_gene: TRBJ2-1; CDR3aa: CASSVLDEQFF; CDR3nt: TGTGCCAGCTCGGTTTTGGATGAGCAGTTCTTC
abundance: -; v_gene: TRBV7-2; d_gene: TRBD2; j_gene: TRBJ2-5; CDR3aa: CASRLAGGETQYF; CDR3nt: TGTGCCAGCAGACTAGCGGGGGGGGAGACCCAGTACTTC